Below, 24 T cell receptor beta chains from the same sample are listed, as sequenced in a study of CD8+ T cells in alopecia areata. Treatment specified: oral pan-JAK inhibitor, 5-10 mg twice daily. Extraction of RNA preceded its reverse transcription into cDNA, which served as the sequencing template. Using immunoSEQ multiplex PCR, the repertoire was profiled, and TCRdb retains in-frame clones only, with some absent. The table includes approximately 210,000 clones, around two fifths detected once. Sequenced here: CD4+ T cells sorted from blood, sampled around week 37, from a patient treated with tofacitinib. These receptors originate from a human donor with alopecia areata.

The V and J genes are TRBV7-3 and TRBJ2-7; the D call may be TRBD1 or TRBD2 (5 bases each). V dropped 5 bases and J dropped 4 bases, with 12 bases sitting between them. CDR1 is SGHTA, CDR2 FQGTGA, per germline. This CDR3 is 13 amino acids long. CDR3: CASSAGTDYEQYF. In DNA form, the CDR3 reads TGTGCCAGCAGCGCCGGGACCGATTACGAGCAGTACTTC.

The chain has TRBV28 and TRBJ2-5, with D perhaps matching TRBD1 (6 bases). The CDR3 spans 13 residues. Germline loops: CDR1 MDHEN, CDR2 SYDVKM. With 7 bases removed from V and 3 bases from J, the gap between germline ends came to 12 bases. The CDR3 region has the DNA TGTGCCAGCACCTGGGGGCAGAAAGAGACCCAGTACTTC. Translated, it gives CASTWGQKETQYF.

The chain is built from TRBV29-1 and TRBJ1-2; 8 bases are shared with TRBD1. The germline V gene encodes CDR1 SQVTM and CDR2 ANQGSEA. After removal of 6 bases from V and 8 bases from J, the junction contained 11 bases not matched to a gene. There are 13 residues in the CDR3. CDR3 loop: CSVDGQGRGGYTF. The DNA for the CDR3 is TGCAGCGTCGATGGACAGGGACGAGGAGGCTACACCTTC.

The chain joins TRBV29-1 to TRBJ2-1, with D unresolved. The length of the CDR3 is 13 residues. V was cut by 4 bases and J by 0 bases, with 7 bases left in between. Germline V gene sequence: CDR1 SQVTM, CDR2 ANQGSEA. This chain's CDR3 is CSVGTSSYNEQFF. CDR3 DNA sequence: TGCAGCGTTGGGACGAGCTCCTACAATGAGCAGTTCTTC.

This chain connects TRBV30 to TRBJ1-1, with D uncertain. The CDR3 runs 16 residues. V was cut by 0 bases and J by 4 bases, with 18 bases left in between. Germline lookup yields CDR1 GTSNPN and CDR2 SVGIG (reference sequence). The chain's CDR3 is CAWSVKWKASGTEAFF. CDR3 nucleotides: TGTGCCTGGAGTGTAAAGTGGAAGGCTTCAGGCACTGAAGCTTTCTTT.

This sequence joins TRBV30 and TRBJ1-2, with D possibly TRBD1 on 5 matching bases. The CDR3 totals 12 residues. CDR1 is GTSNPN and CDR2 is SVGIG in the germline V gene (reference sequence). Between the trimmed V and J ends, which lost 4 bases and 7 bases, there was a span of 13 bases. CDR3 in DNA: TGTGCCTGGACCGGGGGAATTGGTGGCTACACCTTC. Its protein product is CAWTGGIGGYTF.

This clone was recorded a few times. The rearrangement uses TRBV7-9 and TRBJ2-7; 7 nucleotides agree with TRBD2. The CDR3 covers 16 residues. The germline V gene has CDR1 SEHNR and CDR2 FQNEAQ (reference sequence). After removal of 3 bases from V and 3 bases from J, the junction contained 11 bases not matched to a gene. This CDR3 is CASSFGPGLADYEQYF. The CDR3 bases are TGTGCCAGCAGCTTCGGTCCGGGCCTAGCGGACTACGAGCAGTACTTC.

The chain links TRBV27 to TRBJ2-4; TRBD1 is a possible D gene (5 bases). The germline V gene encodes CDR1 MNHEY and CDR2 SMNVEV (reference sequence). The CDR3 sequence is 16 residues long. V was pared by 0 bases and J by 1 base, with 10 bases between. CDR3: CASSLSETAAKNIQYF. CDR3 nucleotide sequence: TGTGCCAGCAGTTTATCCGAGACAGCCGCCAAAAACATTCAGTACTTC.

The table lists this clone with a count of one. The CDR3 DNA reads TGTGCCTGGACGACAGGGTTAGGGGGCTGGAAGACCCAGTACTTC. Translating gives CAWTTGLGGWKTQYF. The chain combines TRBV30 with TRBJ2-5, with 7 bases aligning to TRBD1. Germline loops: CDR1 GTSNPN, CDR2 SVGIG (reference sequence). This CDR3 has 15 residues. V lost 4 bases to trimming and J lost 6 bases; unmatched junction nucleotides: 14.

The sample holds a few counts of this clone. This chain links TRBV7-2 with TRBJ2-5; D remains unclear. The V and J ends lost 2 bases and 5 bases respectively, with 6 bases between them. This CDR3 spans 12 amino acids. Germline loops: CDR1 SGHTA, CDR2 FQGNSA. CDR3 bases: TGTGCCAGCAGCTTACTGCTGGAGACCCAGTACTTC. This gives the protein CASSLLLETQYF.

The CDR3 region has the DNA TGCAGCGTTCAGCCGAGGACTAACTATGGCTACACCTTC. This translates into CSVQPRTNYGYTF. The chain is built from TRBV29-1 and TRBJ1-2; no clear D. V shed 5 bases and J shed 0 bases, with 10 bases lying between them. This CDR3 spans 13 amino acids. The germline V gene has CDR1 SQVTM and CDR2 ANQGSEA.

The chain combines TRBV29-1 with TRBJ1-3; D gene uncertain. Germline V lookup: CDR1 SQVTM, CDR2 ANQGSEA. CDR3 length: 11 residues. V lost 4 bases and J 4 bases, leaving 5 bases between the germline ends. The CDR3 loop reads CSVGEGNTIYF. DNA of the CDR3: TGCAGCGTTGGTGAGGGAAACACCATATATTTT. The full variable domain, with the rest looked up from reference TRBV29-1 and TRBJ1-3, is SAVISQKPSRDICQRGTSLTIQCQVDSQVTMMFWYRQQPGQSLTLIATANQGSEATYESGFVIDKFPISRPNLTFSTLTVSNMSPEDSSIYLCSVGEGNTIYFGEGSWLTVV.

This clone has a handful of counts. The CDR3 reads CASSLAGLAPDTQYF. The CDR3 nucleotides are TGTGCCAGCAGCTTGGCAGGACTAGCGCCAGATACGCAGTATTTT. J is TRBJ2-3 and V is TRBV7-9, with 9 bases matching TRBD2. Trimming cost V 3 bases and J 4 bases; bases outside gene matches: 5. CDR3 size: 15 residues. CDR1 and CDR2 from the germline V gene are SEHNR and FQNEAQ (reference sequence).

This chain joins TRBV9 and TRBJ2-3; a weak D match, TRBD2 (5 bases). CDR1 is SGDLS and CDR2 is YYNGEE in the germline V gene. There are 16 residues in the CDR3. The V and J ends lost 4 bases and 1 base respectively, with 16 bases between them. The CDR3 region is CASSLLEGDGTDTQYF. The CDR3 region has the DNA TGTGCCAGCAGCCTACTTGAGGGAGACGGCACAGATACGCAGTATTTT.

The CDR3: CSSPGVTNTDTQYF. The CDR3, as DNA: TGCAGCTCGCCGGGGGTAACCAACACAGATACGCAGTATTTT. The chain joins TRBV29-1 to TRBJ2-3; possibly TRBD2 for D (6 bases). Per germline, CDR1 SQVTM and CDR2 ANQGSEA. V was clipped by 8 bases and J by 2 bases, with 17 bases between them. CDR3 size: 14 residues.

The rearrangement links TRBV5-1 to TRBJ2-1; TRBD2 aligns across 8 bases. CDR3 length equals 14 residues. CDR1 and CDR2 (germline): SGHRS, YFSETQ. Losses at the gene ends were 1 base for V and 14 bases for J; bases not matched to a gene: 11. The CDR3: CASSLSFAGGGEFF. As DNA, the CDR3 is TGCGCCAGCAGCTTGTCTTTCGCGGGAGGAGGGGAGTTCTTC.

This clone was seen only a few times. The chain carries TRBV29-1 and TRBJ2-1, with 13 bases lining up with TRBD2. The CDR3 consists of 15 residues. The V gene's germline CDR1 is SQVTM and CDR2 ANQGSEA. V gave up 1 base and J gave up 8 bases; unmatched junction bases: 5. The CDR3 bases are TGCAGCGTTGAAGGGACTAGCGGGAGTAAGGATGAGCAGTTCTTC. It encodes CSVEGTSGSKDEQFF.

The genes are TRBV27 and TRBJ2-3, with 12 bases aligning to TRBD2. The CDR3 contains 15 residues. CDR1 MNHEY and CDR2 SMNVEV come from the germline V gene (reference sequence). V trimming: 5 bases; J trimming: 6 bases; junction bases outside the gene matches: 6. As DNA, the CDR3 is TGTGCCAGCAGTGCTAGCGGGAGGGCCCCTGATACGCAGTATTTT. This sequence encodes CASSASGRAPDTQYF.

CDR3 coding DNA: TGTGCCTGGAGTGTACAGACCAACACTGAAGCTTTCTTT. As protein: CAWSVQTNTEAFF. This chain connects TRBV30 to TRBJ1-1; D is uncertain. In germline, CDR1 is GTSNPN, CDR2 SVGIG (reference sequence). CDR3 length equals 13 residues. The V end lost 0 bases, the J end lost 2 bases, and 7 bases lay between the germline ends.

This clone was picked up a small number of times. V usage is TRBV29-1 and J usage is TRBJ2-1, with D unclear. This CDR3 has 11 residues. The germline CDR1 and CDR2 sequences are SQVTM and ANQGSEA. V lost 2 bases and J 7 bases, leaving 6 bases between the germline ends. The CDR3, as DNA: TGCAGCGTTGAATCAGCAAATGAGCAGTTCTTC. It encodes CSVESANEQFF.

The table lists this clone with a few counts. CDR3 region: CATNLAGDVYEQYF. The DNA for the CDR3 is TGTGCCACAAACTTAGCGGGAGACGTGTACGAGCAGTACTTC. J is TRBJ2-7 and V is TRBV10-3; the match to TRBD2 covers 9 bases. V gave up 10 bases and J gave up 4 bases; unmatched junction bases: 11. Germline lookup yields CDR1 ENHRY and CDR2 SYGVKD. CDR3 length: 14 amino acids.

The chain recombines TRBV9 with TRBJ1-1; TRBD1 matches at 9 bases. V lost 3 bases to trimming and J lost 5 bases; unmatched junction nucleotides: 8. The CDR3 is 15 amino acids. Germline loops: CDR1 SGDLS, CDR2 YYNGEE. The CDR3 DNA reads TGTGCCAGCAGCGGGAAGACAGGGGGAAATACTGAAGCTTTCTTT. It specifies CASSGKTGGNTEAFF.

This sequence joins TRBV7-2 and TRBJ2-7; tentatively, D is TRBD1 (5 bases). The CDR3 has 15 amino acids. Germline loops: CDR1 SGHTA, CDR2 FQGNSA. Trimming stripped 0 bases from V and 3 bases from J, with 12 bases between. Here the CDR3 reads CASSLAVEQVYEQYF. The CDR3 region has the DNA TGTGCCAGCAGCTTAGCGGTAGAACAGGTCTACGAGCAGTACTTC. Based on the CDR3 plus reference TRBV7-2 and TRBJ2-7, the full variable domain is GAGVSQSPSNKVTEKGKDVELRCDPISGHTALYWYRQSLGQGLEFLIYFQGNSAPDKSGLPSDRFSAERTGGSVSTLTIQRTQQEDSAVYLCASSLAVEQVYEQYFGPGTRLTVT.

This clone was counted a few times. The V and J genes are TRBV29-1 and TRBJ2-6; 7 bases fit TRBD1. Germline V lookup: CDR1 SQVTM, CDR2 ANQGSEA. This CDR3 is 17 amino acids long. Unmatched junction bases numbered 10, after V lost 5 bases and J lost 0 bases. The DNA of the CDR3 is TGCAGCGTTCTACAGGGGCCCCTCATCTCTGGGGCCAACGTCCTGACTTTC. This codes for CSVLQGPLISGANVLTF.